These T cell receptor beta chains were read from a single sample in a study of response to subunit inactivated influenza vaccine. MiXCR, applied by TCRdb to the RT-PCR reads, yields one record per CDR3 protein. The sample includes approximately 500,000 distinct CDR3 sequences, over 10% seen only once; the top ten take about an eighth. The source was PBMCs from blood, collected 45 days after vaccination. Receptor source: a middle-aged man who received an inactivated influenza vaccine. The CDR3 runs from the conserved cysteine through the conserved F or W. D genes are given only for firm matches. Clone size is not always given. Where it is, it says once, few, many or a class for expanded clones.

D gene	clone size	J gene	V gene	CDR3 DNA	CDR3 protein
NA	once	TRBJ2-5	TRBV5-1	TGCGCCAGCAGCGTTAACGACCAGACCCAGTACTTC	CASSVNDQTQYF
NA	many	TRBJ2-1	TRBV29-1	TGCAGCGGCCGGGACGACTCCTACAATGAGCAGTTCTTC	CSGRDDSYNEQFF
NA	few	TRBJ2-5	TRBV7-9	TGTGCCAGCTCTCCCACCCTGGGCCAAGAGACCCAGTACTTC	CASSPTLGQETQYF
TRBD1	NA	TRBJ2-3	TRBV7-3	TGTGCCAGCAGCTTAACGGTGTCAGGGGGCGGCACAGATACGCAGTATTTT	CASSLTVSGGGTDTQYF
NA	few	TRBJ2-2	TRBV5-1	TGCGCCAGCAGCTCGGACGGAGTGTGGAGCGGCGGGGAGCTGTTTTTT	CASSSDGVWSGGELFF
NA	few	TRBJ1-4	TRBV5-5	TGTGCCAGCAGCTTGGATCCAGGTTATAATGAAAAACTGTTTTTT	CASSLDPGYNEKLFF
NA	few	TRBJ2-1	TRBV7-3	TGTGCCAGCAGCTTAAGTGACGAGGGGTACAATGAGCAGTTCTTC	CASSLSDEGYNEQFF
TRBD1	NA	TRBJ1-3	TRBV6-6	TGTGCCAGCAGTGTGGACAGGGCTAACACCATATATTTT	CASSVDRANTIYF
NA	NA	TRBJ2-2	TRBV7-6	TGTGCCAGCCGCTCCCGGGCGAACACCGGGGAGCTGTTTTTT	CASRSRANTGELFF
TRBD1	few	TRBJ1-1	TRBV10-3	TGTGCCATCAGTGCAGCCGGGACAGGGGTTACTGAAGCTTTCTTT	CAISAAGTGVTEAFF
NA	few	TRBJ2-7	TRBV29-1	TGCAGCGTGAGAGGACGGGCAACCTACGAGCAGTACTTC	CSVRGRATYEQYF
TRBD1	NA	TRBJ2-7	TRBV28	TGTGCCAGCAGTTTCGGGACAGGGGGATGGTACGAGCAGTACTTC	CASSFGTGGWYEQYF
NA	NA	TRBJ2-1	TRBV4-3	TGCGCCAGCAACCAAGGGCGCGGAATCTACAATGAGCAGTTCTTC	CASNQGRGIYNEQFF
TRBD1	NA	TRBJ1-1	TRBV2	TGTGCCAGCAGCACTGACAGGGGACATCACACTGAAGCTTTCTTT	CASSTDRGHHTEAFF
NA	NA	TRBJ2-5	TRBV7-2	TGTGCCAGCAGCGGTACAGGCGGGACCGGTGGGAGGGAGACCCAGTACTTC	CASSGTGGTGGRETQYF
NA	few	TRBJ2-5	TRBV4-2	TGTGCCAGCAGCCAAGGGGGCGGGAACCAAGAGACCCAGTACTTC	CASSQGGGNQETQYF
TRBD2	NA	TRBJ2-1	TRBV5-1	TGCGCCAGCAGCTCTGGTTCGGGACTAGCGAGCTACAATGAGCAGTTCTTC	CASSSGSGLASYNEQFF
TRBD1	NA	TRBJ1-2	TRBV4-3	TGCGCCAGCAGCCAGACAGGGGTTGGGGATGGCTACACCTTC	CASSQTGVGDGYTF
NA	NA	TRBJ1-1	TRBV12-3/TRBV12-4	TGTGCCAGCAGTTTAAGAAGGGGACACAGGGCTTTCTTT	CASSLRRGHRAFF
TRBD1	NA	TRBJ1-6	TRBV20-1	TGCAGTGCTACCTTGATACCGGGACAGGGGGGATCTTATAATTCACCCCTCCACTTT	CSATLIPGQGGSYNSPLHF
TRBD2	few	TRBJ2-7	TRBV19	TGTGCCAGTAGTATCGGCGTCGGGGGGACTTACGAGCAGTACTTC	CASSIGVGGTYEQYF
TRBD2	few	TRBJ2-3	TRBV11-2	TGTGCCAGCAGCTTGGGTGTCGGGACTAGCGGGAGGATCCGGAATACGCAGTATTTT	CASSLGVGTSGRIRNTQYF
NA	few	TRBJ1-6	TRBV27	TGTGCCAGCAGGGGTCCGACGAGACCCCTCCACTTT	CASRGPTRPLHF
TRBD1	many	TRBJ2-3	TRBV10-3	TGTGCCGCCGGCGGAACAGGGGGTACAGATACGCAGTATTTT	CAAGGTGGTDTQYF
NA	NA	TRBJ2-5	TRBV20-1	TGCAGTGCTAGAGACCTTACTAGCTCCGTCGAGACCCAGTACTTC	CSARDLTSSVETQYF
NA	few	TRBJ2-5	TRBV4-3	TGCGCCAGCAGCCAAGGGTGGGGACAAAACCAAGAGACCCAGTACTTC	CASSQGWGQNQETQYF
NA	few	TRBJ2-7	TRBV9	TGTGCCAGCAGCGTAGGATACAGCTCCTACGAGCAGTACTTC	CASSVGYSSYEQYF
NA	NA	TRBJ1-1	TRBV7-9	TGTGCCAGCAGCCACCTCGGGCCTTCGAAAGCTTTCTTT	CASSHLGPSKAFF
NA	NA	TRBJ1-5	TRBV29-1	TGCAGCGTTGCAGGTACCGGCAATCAGCCCCAGCATTTT	CSVAGTGNQPQHF
TRBD2	few	TRBJ2-5	TRBV5-1	TGCGCCAGCAGCTTATTCGGGAGGGAAGAGACCCAGTACTTC	CASSLFGREETQYF
TRBD2	many	TRBJ2-1	TRBV10-3	TGTGCCATCAGTGAGTACGGGAGGAGGTCCTACAATGAGCAGTTCTTC	CAISEYGRRSYNEQFF
NA	NA	TRBJ2-3	TRBV12-3/TRBV12-4	TGTGCCAGCAGACTACCTGGGGGGTTAAGCACAGATACGCAGTATTTT	CASRLPGGLSTDTQYF
NA	many	TRBJ2-7	TRBV13	TGTGCCAGCAGCATGGACCAGTACGAGCAGTACTTC	CASSMDQYEQYF
NA	few	TRBJ1-6	TRBV6-5	TGTGCCAGCAGTTACTCTCGGGACGCCGCTCGCTCCTATAATTCACCCCTCCACTTT	CASSYSRDAARSYNSPLHF
TRBD2	few	TRBJ2-3	TRBV5-6	TGTGCCAGCAGCTGGACTAGCGGGGGGGGCCGCACAGATACGCAGTATTTT	CASSWTSGGGRTDTQYF
NA	NA	TRBJ1-6	TRBV19	TGTGCCAGTAGTATGCGACCTAATTCACCCCTCCACTTT	CASSMRPNSPLHF
TRBD1	many	TRBJ2-3	TRBV5-1	TGCGCCAGCAGCTCGGGACAGAACACAGATACGCAGTATTTT	CASSSGQNTDTQYF
TRBD1	few	TRBJ1-4	TRBV20-1	TGCAGTGCTAGGGAGACAGGGGGTCGTGAAAAACTGTTTTTT	CSARETGGREKLFF
NA	NA	TRBJ1-3	TRBV7-8	TGTGCCAGCAGCCGAGTCCCCGGCTCTGGAAACACCATATATTTT	CASSRVPGSGNTIYF
NA	few	TRBJ1-1	TRBV10-3	TGTGCCATCAGCCCAGGACAAATGAACACTGAAGCTTTCTTT	CAISPGQMNTEAFF
TRBD2	NA	TRBJ2-2	TRBV5-6	TGTGCCAGGGGCCCCGGGCTTCCTAGCGGGGAGATTTACACCGGGGAGCTGTTTTTT	CARGPGLPSGEIYTGELFF
TRBD2	few	TRBJ2-5	TRBV25-1	TGTGCCAGCAGTGCCGAAGCGGGGAGGGAGACCCAGTACTTC	CASSAEAGRETQYF
NA	many	TRBJ1-2	TRBV4-2	TGTGCCAGCAGCCTTTCGGGAGCACTTAACTATGGCTACACCTTC	CASSLSGALNYGYTF
TRBD2	few	TRBJ2-5	TRBV12-3/TRBV12-4	TGTGCCAGCAGCTCACTAGCGGGAGAGACCCAGTACTTC	CASSSLAGETQYF
TRBD1	few	TRBJ2-7	TRBV29-1	TGCAGCGTTGAGGGAAAGGACAGGGGGAATCCCTACGAGCAGTACTTC	CSVEGKDRGNPYEQYF
NA	few	TRBJ2-5	TRBV29-1	TGCAGCGTTCGGGTTGGGGAGACCCAGTACTTC	CSVRVGETQYF
NA	NA	TRBJ2-7	TRBV12-3/TRBV12-4	TGTGCCAGCAGTAGGAAATACGAGCACTACTTC	CASSRKYEHYF
TRBD2	many	TRBJ2-1	TRBV20-1	TGCAGTGCTCCGCGACTAGCTTACAATGAGCAGTTCTTC	CSAPRLAYNEQFF